This record concerns one TCR beta chain sequence. This clonotype was counted a few times. This receptor's antigen is unknown. Per-base qualities were not stored, and no clone one base away is much larger. The germline V gene yields MNHEY for CDR1 and SVGEGT for CDR2. V trim: 6 bases; J trim: 3 bases; unmatched bases: 8. The CDR3 spans 15 residues, from the cysteine through the phenylalanine. CDR3 DNA only is kept here, 45 bases in frame from base 1. This record comes from a study of vaccination and CD4 T cells after COVID-19 (dated by TCRdb to between 2021 and 2023). The study in broad terms: Convalescent patients had a positive SARS-CoV-2 result on nasal swab PCR, and of these patients, several had mild disease and one had severe disease. Six males and four females were included in the convalescent cohort, with two Hispanic individuals, seven Caucasians, two Asians and one multiracial person represented. Two doses of either the Pfizer-BioNTech BNT162b2 vaccine (n=8) or the Moderna mRNA-1273 vaccine (n=2) were administered to participants. Post-COVID blood samples were collected from convalescent patients a median of around 100 days after diagnosis, with a range of about 35 to 170 days. The time from the second vaccine dose to post-vaccine blood sampling had a median of around 72 days and ranged from roughly 13 to 241 days. For stimulating the cultures, overlapping spike peptide pools were used, derived from SARS-CoV-2 as well as from the common cold coronaviruses HCoV-NL63, HCoV-OC43 and HCoV-229E. Control cultures received a CEFX viral epitope pool as the positive control, an HIV-1 Nef peptide pool as the negative control, or no peptide. In roughly eleven COVID-19 convalescent patients and a handful of infection-naive healthy vaccine recipients, the spike-specific CD4+ TCR repertoire before mRNA vaccination was compared with the repertoire after mRNA vaccination. Study-wide conclusions, independent of this receptor: The study included relatively few convalescent patients and did not analyze early timepoints after natural infection. Of the vaccine-specific clones in convalescent patients, 304 of 307, or nearly all, reacted only to SARS-CoV-2 spike and did not cross-react with common cold coronaviruses. The median count of SARS-CoV-2-reactive clonotypes went up from approximately 20 after infection to 38 after vaccination, although the change was not significant. In convalescent patients, a median around 90% of post-vaccine SARS-CoV-2-reactive clones were detected only after vaccination, suggesting vaccine-specific priming.

Libraries were built with PCR. DNA from cultured CD4+ T cells was subjected to TCR sequencing with the Oncomine TCR Beta short-read assay at the Johns Hopkins FTIC core. The QIAamp micro DNA kit was used to extract genomic DNA from the cultured CD4+ T cells. Oncomine TCR Beta libraries from cultured CD4+ T cells were pooled with unique dual indexes and sequenced on an Illumina iSeq 100. In the original analysis: Non-productive sequences were removed, and CDR3s not starting with C, not ending with F or W, or shorter than 7 amino acids were discarded. The MANAFEST web application was used to identify antigen-specific clonotypes by comparing peptide-stimulated wells against reference wells and other culture wells. To be called positive, a clone needed an FDR below 0.05, an odds ratio above 5, and a productive frequency above 0.1% in at least two of three replicate wells. Clonotypes that were significantly expanded in both SARS-CoV-2 spike wells and at least one common cold coronavirus spike condition were defined as cross-reactive. CDR3 homology was assessed with Levenshtein distances (stringdist) and unrooted phylogenetic trees (ape) in R version 3.6.1. TCRdb reworked the public reads: Q25 trimming with fastp, MiXCR clone assembly, productive beta chains retained. Rows with one shared CDR3 protein collapse into an entry with the most common genes and DNA. These V and J calls derive from TCRdb rather than the authors' analysis. In all, the sample holds about 17,000 distinct CDR3 sequences, and around 61% of those were seen once. The leading ten clones occupy about 10% of the sample.

What the treatment or condition label conveys for this sample: approximately 9-day PBMC culture with coronavirus spike peptide pools or control peptides (ViraFEST assay). The ViraFEST assay was used in the study, in which antigen-specific T cells were expanded with peptide pools and expanded clonotypes were subsequently identified by TCR sequencing. The convalescent patients' positive SARS-CoV-2 PCR tests fell between March and December 2020, which was before the Alpha, Beta and Delta variants emerged in the United States. Some 2 million PBMCs per well were cultured in IMDM with approximately 5.2% human AB serum and approximately 10 IU/ml IL-2, plus 10 ug/ml peptide pools. Half of the culture medium was replaced with fresh IL-2-containing medium on days 3 and 7. Once the cells had been in culture for 10 days, the EasySep CD4+ T cell isolation kit was used to isolate CD4+ T cells by negative selection. PBMCs were separated from whole blood using Ficoll-Paque Plus gradient centrifugation and then either used fresh or cryopreserved at -140C. Each culture condition was generally run in triplicate wells.

The sequence links TRBV6-2 or TRBV6-3 to TRBJ2-1; a stretch of 7 junction bases matches TRBD2. The specimen was CD4+ T cells from blood, cultured in vitro. This clonotype originated in a human donor who had recovered from COVID-19. The CDR3 amino acid sequence is: CASRPLAASYNEQFF. Read as DNA, the sequence is TGTGCCAGCAGACCCCTAGCGGCTAGCTACAATGAGCAGTTCTTC.